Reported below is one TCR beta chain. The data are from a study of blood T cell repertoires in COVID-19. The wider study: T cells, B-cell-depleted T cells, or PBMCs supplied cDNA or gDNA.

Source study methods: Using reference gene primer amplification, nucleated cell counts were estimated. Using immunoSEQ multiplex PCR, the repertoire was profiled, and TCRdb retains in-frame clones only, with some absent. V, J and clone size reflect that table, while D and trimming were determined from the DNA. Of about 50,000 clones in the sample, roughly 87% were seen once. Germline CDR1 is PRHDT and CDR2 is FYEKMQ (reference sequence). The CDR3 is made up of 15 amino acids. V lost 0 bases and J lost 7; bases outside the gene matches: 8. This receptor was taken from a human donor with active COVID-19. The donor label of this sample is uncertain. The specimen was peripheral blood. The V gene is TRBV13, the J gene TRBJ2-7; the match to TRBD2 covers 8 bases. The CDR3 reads CASSLGGAGVVEQYF. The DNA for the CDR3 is TGTGCCAGCAGCTTAGGCGGAGCGGGGGTTGTTGAGCAGTACTTC.